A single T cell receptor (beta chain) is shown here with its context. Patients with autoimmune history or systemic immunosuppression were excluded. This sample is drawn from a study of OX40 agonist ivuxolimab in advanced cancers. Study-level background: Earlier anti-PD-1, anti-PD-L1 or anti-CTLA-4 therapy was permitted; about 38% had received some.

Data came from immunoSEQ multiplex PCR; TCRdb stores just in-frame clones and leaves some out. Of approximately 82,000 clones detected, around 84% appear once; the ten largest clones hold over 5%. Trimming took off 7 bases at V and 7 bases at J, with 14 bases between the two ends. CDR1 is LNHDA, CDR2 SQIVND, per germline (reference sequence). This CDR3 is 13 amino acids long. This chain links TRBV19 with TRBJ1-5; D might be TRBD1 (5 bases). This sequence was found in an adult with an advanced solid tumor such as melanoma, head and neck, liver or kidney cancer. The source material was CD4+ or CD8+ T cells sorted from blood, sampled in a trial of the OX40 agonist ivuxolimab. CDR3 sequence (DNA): TGTGCCAGTACCCCAGGGCCCGGACAGCCCCAGCATTTT. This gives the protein CASTPGPGQPQHF.